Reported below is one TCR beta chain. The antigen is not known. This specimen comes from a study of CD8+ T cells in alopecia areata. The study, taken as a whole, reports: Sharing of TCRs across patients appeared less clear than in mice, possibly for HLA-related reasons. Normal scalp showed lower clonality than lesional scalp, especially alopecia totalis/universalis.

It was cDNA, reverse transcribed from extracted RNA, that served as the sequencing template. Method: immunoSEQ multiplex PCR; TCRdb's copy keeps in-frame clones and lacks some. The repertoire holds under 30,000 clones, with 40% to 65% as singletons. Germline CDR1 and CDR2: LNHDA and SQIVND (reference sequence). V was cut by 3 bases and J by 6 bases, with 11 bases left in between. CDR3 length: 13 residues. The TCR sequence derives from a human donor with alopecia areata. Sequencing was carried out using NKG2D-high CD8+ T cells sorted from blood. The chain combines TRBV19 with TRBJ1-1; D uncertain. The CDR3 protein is CASSMGRGAEAFF. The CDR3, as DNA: TGTGCCAGTAGTATGGGTCGCGGGGCTGAAGCTTTCTTT.